The TCR beta chain described here comes from a study of beta chain features in type 1 diabetes (dated by TCRdb to 2016 to 2019). About the full investigation: Mean age, gender distribution, total cell number and subset yield were not different between patients and healthy donors. A total of approximately 100,000,000 sorted cells were examined across all samples, and the number of cells per subset was strongly correlated with RNA yield. The study compared the TCRB repertoires of sorted circulating CD4+ T cell subsets in recently diagnosed type 1 diabetes patients with those in matched healthy donors. Whereas all 30 or so donors provided naive and central memory subsets, regulatory and stem cell-like memory subsets were isolated from just 8 patients and roughly 8 healthy donors.

All of the isolated RNA was reverse transcribed with the High Capacity cDNA Reverse Transcription Kit, so expressed TCRB transcripts were sequenced. Naive, central memory and regulatory T cell samples underwent deep immunoSEQ sequencing, averaging about 3.57 million total reads per sample. Sorted cells were lysed in RLT buffer, and RNA was extracted using DNase-treated RNeasy Micro or Mini kits according to cell number. Each cell subset was processed on its own to prevent cross-contamination, while patient and healthy donor samples were processed together. Using the immunoSEQ multiplex PCR, TCRB sequences were amplified from cDNA into 87-bp fragments spanning the CDR3 region. Sequencing of the amplicons was done on the Illumina HiSeq platform. For the original study's pipeline: PCR bias was computationally corrected using synthetic template baselines, reads within Hamming distance 2 were collapsed, and singletons that could not be merged were discarded. Reads were aligned against IMGT to assign V, D and J genes, CDR3 length and insertions or deletions at six rearrangement sites. Within each subset, clonotype counts were normalized to sorted cell number, and only after that were true diversity and Gini coefficients computed with the tcR R package. Repertoire sharing was quantified using the overlap coefficient calculated on TCRB nucleotide sequences. As a proxy for the pre-selection repertoire, out-of-frame TCRB sequences from naive cells were analyzed. Sourced from immuneACCESS, this table was stored by TCRdb with only in-frame sequences that have V and J called. A share of the clones is absent; for the studies checked, an unresolved V gene accounts for under half, and the remainder has no known explanation. V and J calls and clone size are as listed in that table; D and trimming were resolved from the DNA. This sample holds about 620,000 clones; about a sixth were observed only once. More than 0.08% of the sample goes to the ten largest clones.

Overall study outcomes, separate from this receptor: Naive, central memory and regulatory TCRB repertoires appeared to be more alike among patients than among healthy donors. Because cDNA was sequenced instead of genomic DNA, highly expressing activated cells could be over-represented, though the groups showed no difference in activation or CD3 levels. At VDJ recombination sites, type 1 diabetes patients had fewer insertions and more deleted nucleotides, which implies abnormalities in thymic rearrangement. A moderate but significant shortening of TCRB CDR3 length was observed in type 1 diabetes patients in all four CD4+ subsets. HLA sub-analyses involved small numbers of individuals, so any influence of HLA type on TCRB rearrangement remained unresolved. PCR may preferentially amplify shorter templates, but because patient and control samples were amplified and corrected together, any resulting skew would affect both groups equally.

Relative to germline, V is missing 8 bases and J is missing 7 bases, with 11 bases of the junction outside any gene match. The CDR3 spans 14 residues, from the cysteine through the phenylalanine. Just the 42-base CDR3 DNA is kept, in frame starting at base 1. The germline V gene (reference sequence) specifies MNHEY as CDR1 and SMNVEV as CDR2. Each donor gave one peripheral blood draw, averaging about 100 mL, which was collected into heparinised tubes. Using a panel that included CD45RO, CCR7, CD25, CD127, CD95 and CD27, naive, central memory, regulatory and stem cell-like memory CD4+ T cells were sorted on a BD FACSAria II. Every sorted population had a purity above 98%. PBMCs were separated immediately by Lymphoprep density gradient centrifugation and were stained directly, without being cultured. So that batch effects would be minimized, each experiment stained and sorted samples in pairs, pairing one healthy donor with one patient.

Of note for this clone: The target of this receptor is not known. Within one base of it there is no much larger clone, and no base qualities were kept.

The V and J segments used are TRBV27 and TRBJ2-1, with 7 bases matching TRBD2. Material: naive CD4+ T cells from blood. The label giving this sample's cell subset or site can be read as: true naive CD4+ T cells. This sequence was found in a man between 18 and 35 years old in good health. The CDR3 region has the sequence CASGREGGGNEQFF. The sequenced DNA is TGTGCCAGCGGAAGGGAGGGAGGAGGGAATGAGCAGTTCTTC.